The rows below give T cell receptor beta chains drawn from one sample of a study of OX40 agonist ivuxolimab in advanced cancers. TCRdb keeps only in-frame clones here, not all; method: immunoSEQ multiplex PCR. The sample lists about 39,000 clones; approximately 80% were seen once. Sequencing used CD4+ or CD8+ T cells sorted from blood, obtained in a trial of the OX40 agonist ivuxolimab. The receptors stem from an adult with an advanced solid tumor such as melanoma, head and neck, liver or kidney cancer. Both conserved end residues are part of each CDR3. The D gene is left open where the match is weak. Part of the rows lack a size; the others show once, few, many or a class for expanded clones.

abundance,d_gene,v_gene,j_gene,CDR3aa,CDR3nt
.,.,TRBV7-8,TRBJ2-1,CASSLATRNNEQFF,TGTGCCAGCAGCTTAGCGACTAGGAACAATGAGCAGTTCTTC
once,.,TRBV5-1,TRBJ2-5,CASSPGASGETQYF,TGCGCCAGCAGCCCGGGGGCTTCTGGGGAAACCCAGTACTTC
.,.,TRBV27,TRBJ1-1,CASSLSFWGRTEAFF,TGTGCCAGCAGTTTATCGTTTTGGGGTCGCACTGAAGCTTTCTTT
.,.,TRBV4-3,TRBJ2-3,CASSLHNTGSTDTQYF,TGCGCCAGCAGCCTCCACAACACAGGGTCGACAGATACGCAGTATTTT
.,.,TRBV10-3,TRBJ2-6,CAISESPTSSGANVLTF,TGTGCCATCAGTGAGTCCCCAACCAGCTCTGGGGCCAACGTCCTGACTTTC
.,.,TRBV18,TRBJ1-4,CASSPPGGVREKLFF,TGTGCCAGCTCACCCCCGGGGGGGGTCCGTGAAAAACTGTTTTTT
.,TRBD2,TRBV11-2,TRBJ2-3,CASSLGASGSRDPQYF,TGTGCCAGCAGCTTAGGTGCTAGCGGGAGTAGGGACCCGCAGTATTTT
.,TRBD1,TRBV5-5,TRBJ2-3,CASSPRTGGLGTDTQYF,TGTGCCAGCAGCCCTAGGACAGGGGGATTAGGCACAGATACGCAGTATTTT
.,.,TRBV7-9,TRBJ2-7,CASSPQGGFSYEQYF,TGTGCCAGCAGTCCTCAAGGGGGATTCTCCTACGAGCAGTACTTC
.,TRBD1,TRBV18,TRBJ2-3,CASSTGQGQNTQYF,TGTGCCAGCTCAACGGGACAGGGACAAAATACGCAGTATTTT
.,TRBD2,TRBV6-6,TRBJ2-3,CASRVAGDRTDTQYF,TGTGCCAGCAGAGTGGCGGGAGATAGGACAGATACGCAGTATTTT
.,TRBD2,TRBV4-1,TRBJ2-1,CASSRGLAGVPYNEQFF,TGCGCCAGCAGCCGAGGACTAGCGGGAGTACCCTACAATGAGCAGTTCTTC
.,.,TRBV6-5,TRBJ1-1,CASSPWTEGYTEAFF,TGTGCCAGCAGTCCCTGGACAGAGGGGTACACTGAAGCTTTCTTT
.,.,TRBV7-9,TRBJ1-1,CASSSGLYTEAFF,TGTGCCAGCAGCTCTGGACTCTACACTGAAGCTTTCTTT
once,TRBD1,TRBV19,TRBJ2-3,CASSITGTGGLDTQYF,TGTGCCAGTAGTATCACCGGGACAGGGGGCTTAGATACGCAGTATTTT
.,.,TRBV5-1,TRBJ1-2,CASSSNYRDGYTF,TGCGCCAGCAGCTCCAACTACAGGGATGGCTACACCTTC
.,TRBD1,TRBV2,TRBJ1-5,CATAAGGYTGPQHF,TGTGCCACCGCAGCAGGGGGCTATACGGGGCCCCAGCATTTT
.,TRBD2,TRBV27,TRBJ2-1,CASSLLLAGYNEQFF,TGTGCCAGCAGTTTACTTCTAGCGGGCTACAATGAGCAGTTCTTC
.,.,TRBV4-1,TRBJ2-1,CVSGQDGQDYNEQFF,TGCGTCAGCGGCCAAGATGGGCAGGATTACAATGAGCAGTTCTTC
.,.,TRBV7-2,TRBJ2-1,CASSLVRLVVYNEQFF,TGTGCCAGCAGCTTAGTGCGCCTAGTGGTCTACAATGAGCAGTTCTTC
.,.,TRBV10-1,TRBJ1-1,CASIRPGRGLNTEAFF,TGCGCCAGCATTCGCCCTGGACGGGGACTCAACACTGAAGCTTTCTTT
.,.,TRBV18,TRBJ2-2,CASSPRRLLEPTGELFF,TGTGCCAGCTCACCGCGAAGACTCTTAGAACCCACCGGGGAGCTGTTTTTT
once,.,TRBV4-1,TRBJ2-3,CASSQAPDTQYF,TGCGCCAGCAGCCAAGCCCCAGATACGCAGTATTTT
.,.,TRBV5-1,TRBJ1-1,CASSRWGLGNTEAFF,TGCGCCAGCAGCCGCTGGGGCTTAGGGAACACTGAAGCTTTCTTT
.,.,TRBV4-2,TRBJ2-7,CASSQEAGHHEQYF,TGTGCCAGCAGCCAAGAAGCGGGACACCACGAGCAGTACTTC
few,.,TRBV7-9,TRBJ1-2,CASSGPGGYGYTF,TGTGCCAGCAGCGGCCCTGGAGGCTATGGCTACACCTTC
.,TRBD2,TRBV9,TRBJ2-3,CASSVGRGGNTDTQYF,TGTGCCAGCAGCGTAGGTCGCGGGGGGAACACAGATACGCAGTATTTT
.,.,TRBV19,TRBJ1-2,CASSIHSGAESYGYTF,TGTGCCAGTAGTATCCACTCCGGGGCAGAAAGCTATGGCTACACCTTC
.,.,TRBV5-1,TRBJ1-1,CASSLEGTNTEAFF,TGCGCCAGCAGCTTAGAGGGGACAAACACTGAAGCTTTCTTT
.,TRBD2,TRBV27,TRBJ2-7,CASSRAGSSYEQYF,TGTGCCAGCAGTCGAGCGGGGAGCTCCTACGAGCAGTACTTC
.,TRBD1,TRBV6-5,TRBJ1-3,CASSTGQGSGNTIYF,TGTGCCAGCAGCACGGGACAGGGCTCTGGAAACACCATATATTTT
.,TRBD1,TRBV19,TRBJ1-4,CASSGHRGMANEKLFF,TGTGCCAGTAGTGGCCACAGGGGGATGGCTAATGAAAAACTGTTTTTT
.,.,TRBV7-2,TRBJ2-5,CASSFRGETQYF,TGTGCCAGCAGCTTCCGAGGAGAGACCCAGTACTTC
.,.,TRBV14,TRBJ2-7,CASSPRQALYEQYF,TGTGCCAGCAGCCCCCGACAGGCGCTCTACGAGCAGTACTTC
.,.,TRBV5-6,TRBJ2-7,CASSFAGTPYEQYF,TGTGCCAGCAGCTTCGCCGGGACCCCCTACGAGCAGTACTTC
.,.,TRBV15,TRBJ2-2,CATSFTRNTGELFF,TGTGCCACCAGCTTCACTAGAAACACCGGGGAGCTGTTTTTT
.,.,TRBV6-1,TRBJ1-1,CASSLTENTEAFF,TGTGCCAGCAGCCTGACAGAGAACACTGAAGCTTTCTTT
.,TRBD1,TRBV5-5,TRBJ1-2,CASTPTGGNYGYTF,TGTGCCAGCACTCCAACAGGGGGGAACTATGGCTACACCTTC
few,.,TRBV13,TRBJ1-2,CASSSTEDGYTF,TGTGCCAGCAGCTCAACAGAGGATGGCTACACCTTC
.,.,TRBV6-5,TRBJ1-5,CASSYVRDQPQHF,TGTGCCAGCAGTTACGTCCGTGATCAGCCCCAGCATTTT
.,.,TRBV7-3,TRBJ2-3,CASSFSPRNLGDTQYF,TGTGCCAGCAGCTTCAGTCCTCGCAACCTGGGGGATACGCAGTATTTT
.,.,TRBV5-1,TRBJ2-3,CASSGSYSTDTQYF,TGCGCCAGCAGTGGTTCGTATAGCACAGATACGCAGTATTTT
.,.,TRBV7-9,TRBJ2-6,CASSSFGVSGANVLTF,TGTGCCAGCAGCTCCTTCGGAGTCTCTGGGGCCAACGTCCTGACTTTC
.,TRBD2,TRBV5-1,TRBJ2-3,CASSLGGLAGGRDTQYF,TGCGCCAGCAGCTTGGGGGGACTAGCGGGAGGTCGAGATACGCAGTATTTT
.,.,TRBV15,TRBJ2-3,CATSRDKAGTQYF,TGTGCCACCAGCAGAGATAAGGCGGGGACGCAGTATTTT
.,.,TRBV14,TRBJ2-1,CASSQPSSSYNEQFF,TGTGCCAGCAGCCAACCTAGCAGCTCCTACAATGAGCAGTTCTTC
once,TRBD1,TRBV19,TRBJ1-5,CASKGTGAGSNQPQHF,TGTGCCAGTAAAGGGACAGGGGCCGGTAGCAATCAGCCCCAGCATTTT
.,TRBD2,TRBV18,TRBJ2-3,CASSPTSGTDTQYF,TGTGCCAGCTCACCGACTAGCGGCACAGATACGCAGTATTTT
.,TRBD1,TRBV7-9,TRBJ2-5,CASSRQGETQYF,TGTGCCAGCAGCCGACAGGGGGAGACCCAGTACTTC
.,.,TRBV4-2,TRBJ2-3,CASSQGSVAADTQYF,TGTGCCAGCAGCCAAGGGTCGGTAGCAGCAGATACGCAGTATTTT